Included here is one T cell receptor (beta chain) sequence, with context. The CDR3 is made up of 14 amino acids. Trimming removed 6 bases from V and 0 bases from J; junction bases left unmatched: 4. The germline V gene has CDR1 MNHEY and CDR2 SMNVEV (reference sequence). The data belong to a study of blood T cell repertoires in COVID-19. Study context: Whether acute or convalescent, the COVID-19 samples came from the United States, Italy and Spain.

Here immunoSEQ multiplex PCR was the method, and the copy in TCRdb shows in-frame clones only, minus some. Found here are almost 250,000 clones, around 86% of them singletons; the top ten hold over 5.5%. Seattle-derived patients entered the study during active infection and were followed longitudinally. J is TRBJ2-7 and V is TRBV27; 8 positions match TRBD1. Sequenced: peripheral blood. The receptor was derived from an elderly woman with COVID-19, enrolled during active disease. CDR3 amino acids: CASSPTGVSYEQYF. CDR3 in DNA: TGTGCCAGCAGCCCGACAGGGGTCTCCTACGAGCAGTACTTC.